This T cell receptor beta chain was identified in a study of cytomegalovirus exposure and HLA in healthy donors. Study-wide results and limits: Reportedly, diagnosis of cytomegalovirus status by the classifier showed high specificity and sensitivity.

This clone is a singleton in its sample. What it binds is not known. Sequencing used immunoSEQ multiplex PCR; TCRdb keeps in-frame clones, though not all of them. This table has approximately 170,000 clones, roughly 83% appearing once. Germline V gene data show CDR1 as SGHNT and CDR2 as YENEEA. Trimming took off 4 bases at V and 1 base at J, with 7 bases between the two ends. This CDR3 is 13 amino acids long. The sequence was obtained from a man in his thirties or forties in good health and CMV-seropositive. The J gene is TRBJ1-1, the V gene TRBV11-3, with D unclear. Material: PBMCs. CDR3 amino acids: CASSSGANTEAFF. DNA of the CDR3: TGTGCCAGCAGCTCGGGAGCGAACACTGAAGCTTTCTTT.